The present TCR beta chain was sequenced within a study of blood T cell repertoires in COVID-19. This clone was observed once. Clones were read by immunoSEQ multiplex PCR, and TCRdb kept only the in-frame ones, dropping some. The data contain 220,000 or so clones, about 84% of them seen just once; the ten biggest clones take up more than 2%. In germline, CDR1 is SGHRS, CDR2 YFSETQ. Trimming took off 0 bases at V and 9 bases at J, with 10 bases between the two ends. The CDR3 sequence is 12 residues long. The origin of this receptor is a woman aged 50 to 60 who had recovered from COVID-19. Sequencing was carried out using PBMCs or T cells enriched from blood (not recorded which). V gene TRBV5-1 combines with J gene TRBJ2-7, with D possibly being TRBD2 (5 bases). The CDR3 here is CASSLGVGRQYF. CDR3 sequence (DNA): TGCGCCAGCAGCTTGGGAGTAGGGAGGCAGTACTTC.